This T cell receptor beta chain was identified in a study of neurological immune-mediated disorders. Study conclusions and caveats: Private repertoires in all groups were suggested, as expanded clones shared no CDR3 amino acid sequences across subjects.

The CDR3 covers 15 residues. Looked up from germline, CDR1 is SGHRS and CDR2 is YFSETQ. V lost 4 bases to trimming and J lost 2 bases; unmatched junction nucleotides: 7. This clonotype occurred many times. Its antigen is currently unknown. The sorted libraries drew on over 900,000 T cells that were CD4+ or CD8+. TCRdb used MiXCR to reprocess the 5' RACE reads, holding one entry per CDR3 protein. The sample has 18,000 or so distinct CDR3 sequences, 14% seen once. The chain has TRBV5-1 and TRBJ2-3; TRBD2 agrees at 7 bases. The sequence was collected from a woman aged 55-70 years with HTLV-1-associated myelopathy (HAM/TSP). Material for sequencing was CD4+ T cells from blood. The CDR3 DNA is TGCGCCAGCAGCCCCGACGGGACTATCACAGATACGCAGTATTTT. Translated, it gives CASSPDGTITDTQYF.